Listed here are 9 T cell receptor beta chains from one sample, sequenced in a study of Ad26.COV2.S vaccination and SARS-CoV-2 variants. The treatment here: about 20 received Ad26.COV2.S at low or high dose, single or two shots; 5 received placebo; per-sample allocation not given. Collection of the samples took place on day 63 after the first injection of vaccine or placebo. Profiling relied on immunoSEQ multiplex PCR, and the TCRdb table lists in-frame clones only, not all of them. The data hold about 350,000 clones, with around 89% observed a single time. Sequencing used peripheral blood, obtained in a trial of Ad26.COV2.S vaccine versus placebo. These receptors all come from a person between 18 and 60 years old who received the Ad26.COV2.S COVID-19 vaccine or a placebo.

The V and J genes are TRBV3-1 (or the pseudogene TRBV3-2) and TRBJ2-1; weak D call: TRBD1 (6 bases). Between the trimmed V and J ends, which lost 5 bases and 8 bases, there was a span of 16 bases. Germline lookup yields CDR1 LGHDT and CDR2 YNNKEL (reference sequence). This CDR3 has 14 residues. CDR3 sequence reads: CASSATGLGDEQFF. Written as DNA, the CDR3 is TGTGCCAGCAGCGCCACAGGGTTAGGCGATGAGCAGTTCTTC.

The chain uses TRBV9 and TRBJ2-5; D could derive from TRBD1 or TRBD2 (5 bases each). CDR1 and CDR2 from the germline V gene are SGDLS and YYNGEE. The CDR3 sequence is 14 residues long. V was shortened by 0 bases and J by 4 bases, with 10 bases between the two germline ends. CDR3 bases: TGTGCCAGCAGCGTAGATCAGGGAGTAGAGACCCAGTACTTC. As protein: CASSVDQGVETQYF.

The V and J genes are TRBV6-5 and TRBJ1-3; D gene ambiguous. The ends were cut back, 0 bases at V and 8 bases at J, with 11 bases in the middle. The CDR3 loop spans 14 amino acids. CDR1 is MNHEY and CDR2 is SVGAGI in the germline V gene. The DNA for the CDR3 is TGTGCCAGCAGTTACTCGACCGAGGGCCACACCATATATTTT. This gives the protein CASSYSTEGHTIYF.

This chain uses TRBV27 with TRBJ1-4; no firm D call. V was shortened by 5 bases and J by 7 bases, with 14 bases between the two germline ends. This CDR3 has 14 residues. CDR1 is MNHEY and CDR2 is SMNVEV in the germline V gene (reference sequence). CDR3 protein: CASSLAGFSEKLFF. For the CDR3, the DNA is TGTGCCAGCAGTCTGGCCGGGTTTAGTGAAAAACTGTTTTTT.

The rearrangement uses TRBV7-2 and TRBJ2-2; D gene ambiguous. The ends were cut back, 2 bases at V and 2 bases at J, with 12 bases in the middle. Per the germline V gene, CDR1 is SGHTA and CDR2 is FQGNSA. The CDR3 has 16 amino acids. The CDR3 region has the DNA TGTGCCAGCAGCTTACTATCTCCGTTCAACACCGGGGAGCTGTTTTTT. It yields the protein CASSLLSPFNTGELFF.

The chain carries TRBV3-1 (or the pseudogene TRBV3-2) and TRBJ1-2; D is unclear. Trimming took 2 bases from V and 2 from J, leaving 6 bases between them. Germline V gene lookup returns CDR1 LGHDT and CDR2 YNNKEL (reference sequence). This CDR3 has 13 residues. The DNA of the CDR3 is TGTGCCAGCAGCCAAACACGGAACTATGGCTACACCTTC. Translation gives CASSQTRNYGYTF.

This clone was counted a few times. This chain links TRBV3-1 (or the pseudogene TRBV3-2) with TRBJ1-6, with a weak D call TRBD1 (6 bases). The CDR3 extends over 16 amino acids. The V gene lost 2 bases and the J gene lost 10 bases, with 18 bases spanning the gap. In germline, CDR1 is LGHDT, CDR2 YNNKEL (reference sequence). The CDR3 sequence: CASSQHPGAAGSPLHF. CDR3 coding DNA: TGTGCCAGCAGCCAACACCCGGGGGCTGCGGGGTCACCCCTCCACTTT.

This clone has a single count. The genes are TRBV14 and TRBJ1-2, with D perhaps TRBD1 (6 bases). CDR3 length: 15 residues. Germline V lookup: CDR1 SGHDN, CDR2 FVKESK. Trimming took off 1 base at V and 2 bases at J, with 11 bases between the two ends. In DNA, the CDR3 is TGTGCCAGCAGCCAAGGAACAGGGAAGAACTATGGCTACACCTTC. It specifies CASSQGTGKNYGYTF.

The chain couples TRBV25-1 to TRBJ2-2; 12 bases fit TRBD1. V was pared by 1 base and J by 4 bases, with 4 bases of the junction left unmatched. Germline CDR1 MGHDK, CDR2 SYGVNS. The CDR3 has 17 residues. The CDR3 is CASSEWGQGAPTGELFF. The CDR3 DNA is TGTGCCAGCAGTGAATGGGGACAGGGGGCGCCCACCGGGGAGCTGTTTTTT.